The rows below give T cell receptor beta chains drawn from one sample of a study of cytomegalovirus exposure and HLA in healthy donors. Clones were read by immunoSEQ multiplex PCR, and TCRdb kept only the in-frame ones, dropping some. This sample's table reports about 48,000 clones. The specimen was PBMCs. These receptors originate from a woman aged 40 to 50 in good health and CMV-seronegative. The CDR3 runs from the conserved cysteine through the conserved F or W.

cdr3_aa: CASIFYTEAFF; j_call: TRBJ1-1; v_call: TRBV2
cdr3_aa: CASSPGTSVETQYF; j_call: TRBJ2-5; v_call: TRBV5-4
cdr3_aa: CASSQALAGYNEQFF; j_call: TRBJ2-1; v_call: TRBV4-3
cdr3_aa: CASSQDTLTSGSTDTQYF; j_call: TRBJ2-3; v_call: TRBV14
cdr3_aa: CASSSAGTSGAYEQYF; j_call: TRBJ2-7; v_call: TRBV7-2
cdr3_aa: CASSPLESVSSYEQYF; j_call: TRBJ2-7; v_call: TRBV25-1
cdr3_aa: CASSLRILGGETQYF; j_call: TRBJ2-5; v_call: TRBV5-6
cdr3_aa: CASSLEGGRNQPQHF; j_call: TRBJ1-5; v_call: TRBV5-4
cdr3_aa: CASSPRNSGNTIYF; j_call: TRBJ1-3; v_call: TRBV6-5
cdr3_aa: CASSGRESSYNEQFF; j_call: TRBJ2-1; v_call: TRBV9
cdr3_aa: CASSLRTGGYEQYF; j_call: TRBJ2-7; v_call: TRBV5-1
cdr3_aa: CASRGAGAEAFF; j_call: TRBJ1-1; v_call: TRBV27
cdr3_aa: CASSLGDREVQPQHF; j_call: TRBJ1-5; v_call: TRBV5-1
cdr3_aa: CASSQEGPGVYEQYF; j_call: TRBJ2-7; v_call: TRBV14
cdr3_aa: CASSFSGSGDTQYF; j_call: TRBJ2-3; v_call: TRBV7-2
cdr3_aa: CASRLYTGQGSGELFF; j_call: TRBJ2-2; v_call: TRBV28
cdr3_aa: CASSLVPNGYNEQFF; j_call: TRBJ2-1; v_call: TRBV7-6
cdr3_aa: CATWEFEKLFF; j_call: TRBJ1-4; v_call: TRBV25-1
cdr3_aa: CASRLGGGRGGTGELFF; j_call: TRBJ2-2; v_call: TRBV27
cdr3_aa: CASSLYRKAPHQPQHF; j_call: TRBJ1-5; v_call: TRBV28
cdr3_aa: CASSPGWGGNQENNEQFF; j_call: TRBJ2-1; v_call: TRBV18
cdr3_aa: CASSVQGNEKLFF; j_call: TRBJ1-4; v_call: TRBV25-1
cdr3_aa: CASSQAGPREGVYEQYF; j_call: TRBJ2-7; v_call: TRBV4-1
cdr3_aa: CASSVRGSRDTGELFF; j_call: TRBJ2-2; v_call: TRBV13